This TCR beta chain is from a study of T cells in Graves' hyperthyroidism and ophthalmopathy. V was trimmed by 2 bases and J by 8 bases, leaving 16 bases between them. Per germline, CDR1 SQVTM and CDR2 ANQGSEA. This CDR3 is built from 14 residues. A single count supports this clonotype. One base away lies a much larger clone, so this may be a sequencing read error. Calling Graves' hyperthyroidism stable meant ophthalmopathy did not progress within 18 months. Diagnosis rested on symptoms, serum thyroxine and TRAb, thyroid ultrasound, and orbital computed tomography. PBMCs were collected from an approximately 9.4 ml volume of fresh peripheral blood. Researchers took RNA transcripts and amplified the TCR beta CDR3 regions from them. Carried out on the TCR CDR3, a first-round RT-PCR used the HTBI primer set. TCRdb reprocessed the multiplex PCR reads with MiXCR, giving one entry per CDR3 protein. The sample has some 690,000 distinct CDR3 sequences, approximately 15% seen once.

This TCR came from a man aged 45-60 years with Graves' hyperthyroidism. The chain links TRBV29-1 to TRBJ2-1, with a tentative D call TRBD2 (6 bases). The sample taken for sequencing was blood. CDR3 DNA sequence: TGCAGCGTTGAATCTGTTGGTTCGGGGGATGAGCAGTTCTTC. This sequence encodes CSVESVGSGDEQFF.